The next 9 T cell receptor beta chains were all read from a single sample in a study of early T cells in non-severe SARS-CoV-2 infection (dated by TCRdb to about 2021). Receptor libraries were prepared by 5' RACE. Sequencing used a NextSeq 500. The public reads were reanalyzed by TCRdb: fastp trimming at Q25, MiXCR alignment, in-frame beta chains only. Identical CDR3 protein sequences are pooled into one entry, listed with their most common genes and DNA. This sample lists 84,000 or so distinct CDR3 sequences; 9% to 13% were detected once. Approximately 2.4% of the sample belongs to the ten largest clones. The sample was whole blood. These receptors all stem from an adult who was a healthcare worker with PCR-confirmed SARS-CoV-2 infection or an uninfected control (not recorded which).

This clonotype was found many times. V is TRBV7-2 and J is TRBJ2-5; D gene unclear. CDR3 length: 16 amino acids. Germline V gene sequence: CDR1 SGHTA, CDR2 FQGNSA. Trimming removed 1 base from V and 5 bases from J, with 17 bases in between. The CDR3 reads CASSLGHGRSDETQYF. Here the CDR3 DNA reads TGTGCCAGCAGCTTAGGTCATGGACGGAGCGACGAGACCCAGTACTTC.

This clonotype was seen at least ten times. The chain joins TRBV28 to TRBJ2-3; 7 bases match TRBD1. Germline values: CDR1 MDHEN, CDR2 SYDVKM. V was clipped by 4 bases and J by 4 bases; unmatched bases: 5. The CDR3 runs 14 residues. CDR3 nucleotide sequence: TGTGCCAGCAGTTCACAGGGGAGTGCAGATACGCAGTATTTT. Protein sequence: CASSSQGSADTQYF.

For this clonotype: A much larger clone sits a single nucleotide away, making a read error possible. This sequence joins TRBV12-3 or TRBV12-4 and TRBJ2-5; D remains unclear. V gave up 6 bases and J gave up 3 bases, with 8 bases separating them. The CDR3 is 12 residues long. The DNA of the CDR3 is TGTGCCAGCAGCCTTATCAAAGAGACCCAGTACTTC. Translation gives CASSLIKETQYF.

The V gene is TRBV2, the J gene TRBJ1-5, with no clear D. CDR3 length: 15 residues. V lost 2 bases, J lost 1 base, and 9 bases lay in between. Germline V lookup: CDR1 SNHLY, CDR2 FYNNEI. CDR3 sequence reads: CASSESGSSNQPQHF. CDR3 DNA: TGTGCCAGCAGTGAATCGGGCAGCAGCAATCAGCCCCAGCATTTT.

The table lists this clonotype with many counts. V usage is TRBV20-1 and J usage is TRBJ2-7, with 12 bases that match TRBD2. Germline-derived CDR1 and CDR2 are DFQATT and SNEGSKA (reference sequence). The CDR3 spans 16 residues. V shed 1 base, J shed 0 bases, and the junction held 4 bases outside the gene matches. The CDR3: CSARGATSGSSYEQYF. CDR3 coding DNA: TGCAGTGCTAGAGGAGCGACTAGCGGGAGCTCCTACGAGCAGTACTTC.

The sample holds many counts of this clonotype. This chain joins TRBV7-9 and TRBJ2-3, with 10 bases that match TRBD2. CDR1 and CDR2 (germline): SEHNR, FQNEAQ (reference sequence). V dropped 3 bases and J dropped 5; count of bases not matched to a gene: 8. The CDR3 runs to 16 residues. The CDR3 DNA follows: TGTGCCAGCAGCTTCCAGCGGGGGGGCCTTAGAGATACGCAGTATTTT. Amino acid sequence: CASSFQRGGLRDTQYF.

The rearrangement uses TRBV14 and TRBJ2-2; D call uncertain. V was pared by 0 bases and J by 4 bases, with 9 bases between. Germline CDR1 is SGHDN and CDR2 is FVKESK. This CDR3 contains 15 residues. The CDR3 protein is CASSQEVGFTGELFF. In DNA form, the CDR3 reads TGTGCCAGCAGCCAAGAGGTCGGATTCACCGGGGAGCTGTTTTTT.

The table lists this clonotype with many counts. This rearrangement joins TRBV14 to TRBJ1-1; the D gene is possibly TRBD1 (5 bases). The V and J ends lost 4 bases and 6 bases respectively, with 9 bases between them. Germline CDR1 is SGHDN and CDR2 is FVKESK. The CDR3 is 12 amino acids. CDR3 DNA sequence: TGTGCCAGCAGCCCTAGGGGACCTGAAGCTTTCTTT. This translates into CASSPRGPEAFF.

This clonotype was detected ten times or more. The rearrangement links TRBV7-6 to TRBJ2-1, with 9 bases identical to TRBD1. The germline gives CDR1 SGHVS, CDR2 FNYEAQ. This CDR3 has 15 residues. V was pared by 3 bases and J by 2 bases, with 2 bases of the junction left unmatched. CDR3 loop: CASSLGQGPYNEQFF. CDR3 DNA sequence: TGTGCCAGCAGCTTGGGACAGGGACCCTACAATGAGCAGTTCTTC.